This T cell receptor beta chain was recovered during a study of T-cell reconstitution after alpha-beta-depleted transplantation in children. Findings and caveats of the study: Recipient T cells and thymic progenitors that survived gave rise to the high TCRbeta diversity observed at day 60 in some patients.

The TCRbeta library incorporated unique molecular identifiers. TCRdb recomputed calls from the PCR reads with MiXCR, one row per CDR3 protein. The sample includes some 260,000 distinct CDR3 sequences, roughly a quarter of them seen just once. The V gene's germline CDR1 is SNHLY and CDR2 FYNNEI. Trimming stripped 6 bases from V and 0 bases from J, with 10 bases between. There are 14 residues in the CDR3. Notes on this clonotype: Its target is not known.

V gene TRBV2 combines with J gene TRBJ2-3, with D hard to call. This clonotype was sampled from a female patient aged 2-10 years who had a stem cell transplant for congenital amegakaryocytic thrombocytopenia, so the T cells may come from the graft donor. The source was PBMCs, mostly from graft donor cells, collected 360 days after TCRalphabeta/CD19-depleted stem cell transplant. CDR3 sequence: CASRAPASTDTQYF. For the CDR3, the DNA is TGTGCCAGCAGGGCCCCGGCTAGCACAGATACGCAGTATTTT.